The 29 T cell receptor beta chains below come from one sample, sequenced in a study of T-cell memory formation after mild COVID-19. TCRdb reanalysed the 5' RACE reads using MiXCR and keeps one entry per CDR3 protein. The sample gives 400,000 to 500,000 distinct CDR3 sequences, roughly 17% of which show up once; about a fifth is in the top ten. The sequenced sample consisted of PBMCs or a T cell subset sorted from them (not recorded which). All receptors derive from a man aged 18 to 29 who had mild COVID-19 (a few samples of this study predate the infection). Cell type and time point are not known.

In this sample, this clonotype turned up a few times. V is TRBV4-1 and J is TRBJ2-3, with D hard to call. CDR1 is MGHRA and CDR2 is YSYEKL in the germline V gene. V was trimmed by 0 bases and J by 5 bases, leaving 9 bases between them. This CDR3 is built from 14 residues. This CDR3 is CASSQDALGDTQYF. CDR3 coding DNA: TGCGCCAGCAGCCAAGACGCTCTGGGAGATACGCAGTATTTT.

The chain uses TRBV29-1 and TRBJ1-1, with a possible D match to TRBD1 (5 bases). V lost 5 bases and J lost 8, with 9 bases in between. The CDR3 spans 10 residues. In germline, CDR1 is SQVTM, CDR2 ANQGSEA. The CDR3 sequence is CSVREGEAFF. The CDR3 DNA sequence: TGCAGCGTTCGTGAGGGGGAAGCTTTCTTT.

This clonotype has just a few counts. V and J are TRBV15 and TRBJ1-2, with D unresolved. The CDR3 has 14 residues. In germline, CDR1 is LNHNV, CDR2 YYDKDF (reference sequence). Deletions cut 0 bases from V and 4 bases from J, with 9 bases between. The CDR3 region has the DNA TGTGCCACCAGCAGAGATCGACGGGGCTATGGCTACACCTTC. It encodes CATSRDRRGYGYTF.

This clonotype was seen more than once but under ten times. This CDR3 is CASWAGWGNQPQHF. The CDR3 nucleotides read TGTGCCAGTTGGGCGGGATGGGGAAATCAGCCCCAGCATTTT. J is TRBJ1-5 and V is TRBV19; D call uncertain. CDR3 size: 14 residues. Germline assignment: CDR1 LNHDA and CDR2 SQIVND (reference sequence). V lost 8 bases and J lost 4, with 15 bases in between.

This clonotype was seen at least ten times. The genes are TRBV9 and TRBJ1-6; the D is unclear. Germline V gives CDR1 SGDLS, CDR2 YYNGEE. Trimming removed 0 bases from V and 9 bases from J, with 4 bases in between. The CDR3 totals 12 residues. The CDR3 DNA sequence: TGTGCCAGCAGCGTAGGGGGTTCACCCCTCCACTTT. Amino acids: CASSVGGSPLHF.

In this sample, this clonotype turned up once. The rearrangement links TRBV4-3 to TRBJ1-3, with 8 nucleotides matching TRBD1. Trimming at V came to 4 bases and at J to 0 bases, leaving 5 bases not matched to a gene. Germline V gene lookup returns CDR1 LGHNA and CDR2 YSLEER. This CDR3 region has 16 residues. The CDR3 loop is CASSRATGVSGNTIYF. Here the CDR3 DNA reads TGCGCCAGCAGCCGAGCGACAGGGGTCTCTGGAAACACCATATATTTT.

V usage is TRBV12-3 or TRBV12-4 and J usage is TRBJ2-3, with a possible D match to TRBD1 (6 bases). The V end lost 10 bases, the J end lost 4 bases, and 18 bases lay between the germline ends. The CDR3 length is 14 residues. In DNA form, the CDR3 reads TGTGCCATCACGAACCCTCAGGGGCCAGATACGCAGTATTTT. This codes for CAITNPQGPDTQYF.

This clonotype has only a few counts. This sequence joins TRBV7-9 and TRBJ1-6, with D maybe TRBD1 (6 bases). The CDR3 totals 15 residues. V was pared by 4 bases and J by 9 bases, with 16 bases between. CDR1 and CDR2 from the germline V gene are SEHNR and FQNEAQ (reference sequence). DNA for the CDR3: TGTGCCAGCAGCTCTGAACAGGGAGTCTTTTCACCCCTCCACTTT. This encodes CASSSEQGVFSPLHF. The full variable domain, in which reference TRBV7-9 and TRBJ1-6 provide the parts outside the CDR3, is DTGVSQNPRHKITKRGQNVTFRCDPISEHNRLYWYRQTLGQGPEFLTYFQNEAQLEKSRLLSDRFSAERPKGSFSTLEIQRTEQGDSAMYLCASSSEQGVFSPLHFGNGTRLTVT.

J is TRBJ2-6 and V is TRBV27; no clear D gene. The CDR3 contains 13 residues. Germline V lookup: CDR1 MNHEY, CDR2 SMNVEV (reference sequence). V was trimmed by 6 bases and J by 5 bases, leaving 8 bases between them. The CDR3 nucleotides are TGTGCCAGCAGCGACGGTAGGGCCAACGTCCTGACTTTC. Protein sequence: CASSDGRANVLTF.

The table lists this clonotype with a few counts. The genes are TRBV5-1 and TRBJ2-7; a possible D gene is TRBD1 (6 bases). Germline CDR1 is SGHRS and CDR2 is YFSETQ. Between the trimmed V and J ends, which lost 5 bases and 0 bases, there was a span of 15 bases. The CDR3 extends over 15 amino acids. Written as DNA, the CDR3 is TGCGCCAGCAGGATGGACAGCTCTTACTCCTACGAGCAGTACTTC. Residues: CASRMDSSYSYEQYF. Full variable domain (outside the CDR3, taken from reference TRBV5-1 and TRBJ2-7): KAGVTQTPRYLIKTRGQQVTLSCSPISGHRSVSWYQQTPGQGLQFLFEYFSETQRNKGNFPGRFSGRQFSNSRSEMNVSTLELGDSALYLCASRMDSSYSYEQYFGPGTRLTVT.

The gene calls are TRBV7-2 and TRBJ2-7; perhaps TRBD1 as D (6 bases). This CDR3 comprises 14 residues. Trimming pared 1 base from V and 5 bases from J, leaving 12 bases between. Looked up from germline, CDR1 is SGHTA and CDR2 is FQGNSA. CDR3 sequence: CASSLGAGADEQYF. DNA for the CDR3: TGTGCCAGCAGCTTAGGGGCAGGGGCCGACGAGCAGTACTTC. Together with reference TRBV7-2 and TRBJ2-7, the CDR3 gives the full variable domain: GAGVSQSPSNKVTEKGKDVELRCDPISGHTALYWYRQSLGQGLEFLIYFQGNSAPDKSGLPSDRFSAERTGGSVSTLTIQRTQQEDSAVYLCASSLGAGADEQYFGPGTRLTVT.

This clonotype was recorded a few times. The chain couples TRBV11-2 to TRBJ1-2, with D perhaps matching TRBD1 (5 bases). This CDR3 spans 16 amino acids. Trimming stripped 0 bases from V and 1 base from J, with 12 bases between. In germline, CDR1 is SGHAT, CDR2 FQNNGV. The CDR3 spells CASSLDPAGSNYGYTF. CDR3 sequence (DNA): TGTGCCAGCAGCTTAGATCCCGCAGGGAGTAACTATGGCTACACCTTC.

The rearrangement links TRBV2 to TRBJ1-1; no definite D call. The CDR3 runs 11 residues. Germline lookup yields CDR1 SNHLY and CDR2 FYNNEI. V was shortened by 10 bases and J by 5 bases, with 11 bases between the two germline ends. CDR3 DNA: TGTGCCAACGGTCCCAGGACTGAAGCTTTCTTT. It specifies CANGPRTEAFF.

The rearrangement joins TRBV6-2 or TRBV6-3 to TRBJ1-2; D not certain. Germline V lookup: CDR1 MNHEY, CDR2 SVGEGT. The CDR3 runs to 13 residues. The V and J ends lost 2 bases and 4 bases respectively, with 8 bases between them. CDR3 nucleotide sequence: TGTGCCAGCAGTTACAGGGCCGTCTATGGCTACACCTTC. It codes for CASSYRAVYGYTF.

The table lists this clonotype with a few counts. The V and J genes are TRBV7-9 and TRBJ2-1, with D possibly being TRBD2 (6 bases). CDR3 length: 15 amino acids. V dropped 5 bases and J dropped 5 bases, with 16 bases sitting between them. Germline V gives CDR1 SEHNR, CDR2 FQNEAQ (reference sequence). The chain's CDR3 is CASSPSREHNNEQFF. The CDR3 DNA reads TGTGCCAGCAGCCCTTCTCGGGAGCACAACAATGAGCAGTTCTTC.

This clonotype was seen only a few times. V usage is TRBV7-8 and J usage is TRBJ2-4; D is uncertain. Trimming took off 2 bases at V and 12 bases at J, with 14 bases between the two ends. This CDR3 spans 13 amino acids. Germline V gives CDR1 SGHVS, CDR2 FQNEAQ. The CDR3 loop is CASSLNPARNQYF. The CDR3 bases are TGTGCCAGCAGCTTAAATCCAGCCCGTAATCAGTACTTC. The full variable domain, its missing parts supplied by reference TRBV7-8 and TRBJ2-4, is GAGVSQSPRYKVAKRGQDVALRCDPISGHVSLFWYQQALGQGPEFLTYFQNEAQLDKSGLPSDRFFAERPEGSVSTLKIQRTQQEDSAVYLCASSLNPARNQYFGAGTRLSVL.

The chain carries TRBV7-2 and TRBJ1-2; D is undetermined. Between the trimmed V and J ends, which lost 1 base and 3 bases, there was a span of 12 bases. CDR1 and CDR2 (germline): SGHTA, FQGNSA. There are 15 residues in the CDR3. The CDR3 is CASSLDAGRYYGYTF. The CDR3 coding sequence is TGTGCCAGCAGCTTAGACGCAGGTCGATACTATGGCTACACCTTC.

The chain carries TRBV20-1 and TRBJ2-5; 10 bases are shared with TRBD2. J was trimmed by 0 bases and V by 3 bases; bases with no gene match: 13. CDR1 and CDR2 from the germline V gene are DFQATT and SNEGSKA (reference sequence). The CDR3 has 18 residues. The CDR3 sequence: CSASVAGGLSLDQETQYF. The CDR3 bases are TGCAGTGCTAGCGTAGCGGGGGGCCTGAGTTTAGACCAAGAGACCCAGTACTTC.

This clonotype was observed a handful of times. V is TRBV7-9 and J is TRBJ1-1; 7 positions match TRBD1. The J segment lost 11 bases and the V segment lost 7 bases, leaving 1 base of the junction unmatched. Germline values: CDR1 SEHNR, CDR2 FQNEAQ (reference sequence). The CDR3 contains 9 residues. Here the CDR3 DNA reads TGTGCCAGCACCAGGGGGGCTTTCTTT. Translation: CASTRGAFF.

V is TRBV4-3 and J is TRBJ2-3, with 9 nucleotides matching TRBD1. Germline CDR1 LGHNA, CDR2 YSLEER. The V gene end was trimmed by 1 base and the J gene end by 4 bases; junction bases not matched to a gene: 9. The CDR3 has 17 residues. The CDR3 region has the DNA TGCGCCAGCAGCCAAGGGGGACCGGGACAGGGTCCAGATACGCAGTATTTT. The encoded protein is CASSQGGPGQGPDTQYF.

This clonotype was found a few times. The gene calls are TRBV5-5 and TRBJ1-4; no definite D call. Trimming cost V 0 bases and J 7 bases, with 10 bases left between them. Germline V gene data show CDR1 as SGHKS and CDR2 as YYEKEE (reference sequence). This CDR3 has 14 amino acids. CDR3 DNA: TGTGCCAGCAGCTTGGAGTGGATTTCTGAAAAACTGTTTTTT. Protein product: CASSLEWISEKLFF.

The V gene is TRBV5-1, the J gene TRBJ2-7; TRBD2 matches at 7 bases. Germline V gene sequence: CDR1 SGHRS, CDR2 YFSETQ. V shed 2 bases, J shed 7 bases, and the junction held 9 bases outside the gene matches. The CDR3 runs 14 residues. CDR3 loop: CASSFTSGVGEQYF. DNA for the CDR3: TGCGCCAGCAGCTTTACCAGCGGGGTCGGGGAGCAGTACTTC.

The gene calls are TRBV7-2 and TRBJ2-7; 10 bases match TRBD1. The CDR3 has 18 residues. Trimming at V came to 5 bases and at J to 0 bases, leaving 13 bases not matched to a gene. CDR1 SGHTA and CDR2 FQGNSA come from the germline V gene. The CDR3 loop reads CASSPLGQGLTPSYEQYF. As DNA, the CDR3 is TGTGCCAGCAGCCCCCTGGGACAGGGGTTAACCCCCTCCTACGAGCAGTACTTC.

The gene calls are TRBV7-3 and TRBJ2-3, with TRBD1 identical over 8 bases. The CDR3 has 14 residues. Germline V gene lookup returns CDR1 SGHTA and CDR2 FQGTGA. The V segment lost 5 bases and the J segment 6 bases; nucleotides outside the gene matches: 7. CDR3 DNA: TGTGCCAGCAGCGCTACAGGGGGATTCGATACGCAGTATTTT. Residues: CASSATGGFDTQYF.

The rearrangement joins TRBV30 to TRBJ2-1; no clear D. Germline CDR1 is GTSNPN and CDR2 is SVGIG (reference sequence). V was clipped by 2 bases and J by 10 bases, with 12 bases between them. CDR3 length equals 12 residues. CDR3 loop: CAWSMASWEQFF. DNA for the CDR3: TGTGCCTGGAGTATGGCATCCTGGGAGCAGTTCTTC.

The table lists this clonotype with a few counts. The chain has TRBV5-1 and TRBJ2-5; 10 nucleotides line up with TRBD2. After removal of 2 bases from V and 3 bases from J, the junction contained 7 bases not matched to a gene. CDR1 is SGHRS, CDR2 YFSETQ, per germline. CDR3 length: 16 amino acids. The CDR3, as DNA: TGCGCCAGCAGCTTAACTGGACTAGCGGTAAAAGAGACCCAGTACTTC. This gives the protein CASSLTGLAVKETQYF.

This chain joins TRBV7-3 and TRBJ2-3; 7 bases line up with TRBD1. With V trimmed by 8 bases and J by 0 bases, 5 bases remained unmatched. This CDR3 is 14 amino acids long. Per germline, CDR1 SGHTA and CDR2 FQGTGA. This chain's CDR3 is CASGPGQSTDTQYF. The CDR3 coding sequence is TGTGCCAGCGGACCGGGACAGAGCACAGATACGCAGTATTTT.

This clonotype was detected only a few times. The J gene is TRBJ1-1, the V gene TRBV29-1; a possible D gene is TRBD1 (6 bases). The germline CDR1 and CDR2 sequences are SQVTM and ANQGSEA. The V end was cut by 4 bases, the J end by 8 bases, with 14 bases between. The CDR3 is 12 amino acids. The CDR3 loop reads CSVVEGVGEAFF. For the CDR3, the DNA is TGCAGCGTTGTGGAGGGGGTAGGCGAAGCTTTCTTT.

This clonotype was seen more than once but under ten times. The chain uses TRBV7-2 and TRBJ1-2; a possible D gene is TRBD1 (5 bases). Deletions cut 2 bases from V and 5 bases from J, with 15 bases between. The CDR3 has 15 residues. Germline V gives CDR1 SGHTA, CDR2 FQGNSA. The CDR3 spells CASSLLGRVEYGYTF. In DNA, the CDR3 is TGTGCCAGCAGCTTATTAGGCAGGGTGGAGTATGGCTACACCTTC. Drawing the rest from reference TRBV7-2 and TRBJ1-2, the complete variable domain is GAGVSQSPSNKVTEKGKDVELRCDPISGHTALYWYRQSLGQGLEFLIYFQGNSAPDKSGLPSDRFSAERTGGSVSTLTIQRTQQEDSAVYLCASSLLGRVEYGYTFGSGTRLTVV.